The 9 T cell receptor beta chains below all came from one sample that was sequenced in a study of blood T cell repertoires in COVID-19. Some clones are missing from TCRdb's copy, which holds only in-frame ones; the method was immunoSEQ multiplex PCR. The sample includes about 230,000 clones, 86% of them seen just once. The specimen sequenced was PBMCs or T cells enriched from blood (not recorded which). The origin of the receptors is a man between 18 and 35 years old who had recovered from COVID-19.

The rearrangement joins TRBV5-8 to TRBJ2-3; 8 positions agree with TRBD2. V dropped 4 bases and J dropped 7; count of bases not matched to a gene: 14. The CDR3 runs to 16 residues. Germline V gene sequence: CDR1 SGHTS, CDR2 YDEGEE. In nucleotides, the CDR3 is TGTGCCAGCAGCGAACCACTAGCGGTGGGATGGAATACGCAGTATTTT. It translates to CASSEPLAVGWNTQYF.

The chain employs TRBV4-2 and TRBJ2-6; D is perhaps TRBD2 (6 bases). Germline CDR1 LGHNA, CDR2 YNFKEQ. The V end was cut by 2 bases, the J end by 0 bases, with 11 bases between. The CDR3 has 17 amino acids. In DNA form, the CDR3 reads TGTGCCAGCAGCCAATCGGAGGGATCCTCTGGGGCCAACGTCCTGACTTTC. As protein: CASSQSEGSSGANVLTF.

This chain connects TRBV30 to TRBJ2-1; TRBD2 aligns across 10 bases. This CDR3 comprises 14 residues. Germline CDR1 reads GTSNPN; CDR2 reads SVGIG (reference sequence). Losses at the gene ends were 8 bases for V and 5 bases for J; bases not matched to a gene: 9. The CDR3 loop reads CALTGLAVNNEQFF. CDR3 DNA sequence: TGTGCCCTTACCGGACTAGCGGTTAACAATGAGCAGTTCTTC.

The chain recombines TRBV20-1 with TRBJ1-1, with D uncertain. This CDR3 contains 10 residues. CDR1 and CDR2 (germline): DFQATT, SNEGSKA (reference sequence). The ends were cut back, 5 bases at V and 3 bases at J, with 4 bases in the middle. The CDR3: CSARDTEAFF. Here the CDR3 DNA reads TGCAGTGCTCGGGACACTGAAGCTTTCTTT.

The V gene is TRBV28, the J gene TRBJ1-5; 11 bases line up with TRBD1. V shed 6 bases and J 5 bases; nucleotides not matched to a gene: 9. In germline, CDR1 is MDHEN, CDR2 SYDVKM. CDR3 length: 16 amino acids. CDR3 sequence (DNA): TGTGCCAGCAGCCTTACCGGGACAGGGGGATATCAGCCCCAGCATTTT. Protein: CASSLTGTGGYQPQHF.

The chain recombines TRBV3-1 (or the pseudogene TRBV3-2) with TRBJ2-1, with a weak D call TRBD2 (7 bases). V gave up 4 bases and J gave up 10 bases, with 11 bases separating them. The V gene's germline CDR1 is LGHDT and CDR2 YNNKEL (reference sequence). The CDR3 loop spans 12 amino acids. CDR3 region: CASSPGGREQFF. The DNA for the CDR3 is TGTGCCAGCAGCCCGGGGGGCCGGGAGCAGTTCTTC.

This clone was observed a few times. At the DNA level, this CDR3 is encoded by other sequences in the same sample as well. This chain uses TRBV12-5 with TRBJ1-2; D is uncertain. This CDR3 has 13 residues. Trimming took off 3 bases at V and 4 bases at J, with 9 bases between the two ends. Germline V gene data show CDR1 as LGHNT and CDR2 as FRNRAP. The CDR3 region is CASGFDGGYGYTF. CDR3 DNA: TGTGCTAGTGGTTTCGATGGCGGCTATGGCTACACCTTC.

The chain combines TRBV3-1 (or the pseudogene TRBV3-2) with TRBJ2-7; no clear D gene. The V gene lost 1 base and the J gene lost 2 bases, with 12 bases spanning the gap. The CDR3 length is 15 residues. The V gene's germline CDR1 is LGHDT and CDR2 YNNKEL (reference sequence). CDR3: CASSQGFSGTYEQYF. Here the CDR3 DNA reads TGTGCCAGCAGCCAAGGATTCTCAGGTACCTACGAGCAGTACTTC.

This clone was seen a few times. The CDR3 here is CASSLSTGELFF. CDR3 nucleotides: TGTGCCAGCAGCCTAAGCACCGGGGAGCTGTTTTTT. The chain joins TRBV13 to TRBJ2-2; the D is unclear. This CDR3 is 12 amino acids long. Trimming left V 5 bases short and J 4 bases short, with 5 bases between. Germline V lookup: CDR1 PRHDT, CDR2 FYEKMQ (reference sequence).